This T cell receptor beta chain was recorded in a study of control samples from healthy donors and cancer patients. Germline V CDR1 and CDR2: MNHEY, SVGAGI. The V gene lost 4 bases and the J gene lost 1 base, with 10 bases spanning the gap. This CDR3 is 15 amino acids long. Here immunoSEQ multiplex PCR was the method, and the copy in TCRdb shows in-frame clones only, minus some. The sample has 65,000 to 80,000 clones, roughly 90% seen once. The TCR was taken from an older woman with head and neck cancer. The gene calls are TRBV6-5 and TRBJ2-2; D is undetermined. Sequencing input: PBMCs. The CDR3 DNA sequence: TGTGCCAGCAGTTCCCCCCCGCAGAACACCGGGGAGCTGTTTTTT. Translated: CASSSPPQNTGELFF.